The entry that follows covers one T cell receptor beta chain sequence. There is no known antigen for this receptor. Per-base qualities were not stored, and no clone one base away is much larger. This record belongs to a study of T cell changes during pregnancy in multiple sclerosis (dated by TCRdb to between 2017 and 2020). For the wider study: Changes in the T cell repertoire over the course of pregnancy were examined in this study in women with multiple sclerosis.

The library was generated by the immunoSEQ multiplex PCR assay. Sourced from immuneACCESS, this table was stored by TCRdb with only in-frame sequences that have V and J called. A share of the clones is absent; for the studies checked, an unresolved V gene accounts for under half, and the remainder has no known explanation. The sample table shows 25,000 to 35,000 clones, and about 86% are seen once. Of the sample, approximately 0.69% is held by the ten largest clones. Inclusive of the bounding cysteine and phenylalanine, the CDR3 is 15 residues long. The DNA shown is the 45-base CDR3, in frame from base 1. CDR1 and CDR2 were assigned from the germline V gene as SNHLY and FYNNEI. V is clipped by 5 bases and J by 7 bases, and the sequence between their germline boundaries is 20 bases long.

This TCR was recovered from a female donor in good health, enrolled as a control in a pregnancy study. The chain is encoded by TRBV2 joined to TRBJ1-1; TRBD1 is possibly the D segment (6 matching bases). The input for sequencing was CD4+ T cells from peripheral blood mononuclear cells, taken in the first trimester of pregnancy. The DNA is as follows: TGTGCCAGCAGTACGCGCAGCAGGGGCTACGGTGAAGCTTTCTTT. Translated, this gives CASSTRSRGYGEAFF.